A single sample gave rise to the 21 T cell receptor beta chains below, sequenced in a study of T cell changes during pregnancy in multiple sclerosis. Assay: immunoSEQ multiplex PCR; the TCRdb copy retains only in-frame clones and omits some. Among 30,000 to 35,000 clones listed, roughly 90% were seen once. The starting material was CD8+ T cells from peripheral blood mononuclear cells, obtained in the third trimester of pregnancy. The receptors come from a female donor with multiple sclerosis, enrolled in a pregnancy study.

The sample holds one count of this clone. V usage is TRBV6-5 and J usage is TRBJ1-1, with unresolved D. V was clipped by 0 bases and J by 3 bases, with 2 bases between them. Germline CDR1 reads MNHEY; CDR2 reads SVGAGI. The CDR3 sequence is 12 residues long. CDR3 sequence (DNA): TGTGCCAGCAGTTACTCCGACACTGAAGCTTTCTTT. This encodes CASSYSDTEAFF.

The chain links TRBV2 to TRBJ2-1, with 11 bases identical to TRBD1. This CDR3 has 14 residues. CDR1 and CDR2 from the germline V gene are SNHLY and FYNNEI. V trimming: 5 bases; J trimming: 9 bases; junction bases outside the gene matches: 6. The CDR3 region is CASSYPGTGGEQFF. The DNA for the CDR3 is TGTGCCAGCAGTTACCCCGGGACAGGGGGTGAGCAGTTCTTC.

The V and J genes are TRBV30 and TRBJ2-7; 8 positions match TRBD1. This CDR3 is built from 15 residues. The germline CDR1 and CDR2 sequences are GTSNPN and SVGIG (reference sequence). With 0 bases clipped from V and 2 bases from J, the junction kept 6 bases outside the gene matches. The CDR3 nucleotides are TGTGCCTGGAGTGTATCCGACAGGGGACCCTACGAGCAGTACTTC. Protein product: CAWSVSDRGPYEQYF.

V and J are TRBV5-1 and TRBJ2-2; D is ambiguous. Germline CDR1 is SGHRS and CDR2 is YFSETQ. With 6 bases removed from V and 5 bases from J, the gap between germline ends came to 8 bases. This CDR3 contains 12 residues. CDR3: CASTSGTGELFF. CDR3 DNA sequence: TGCGCCAGCACCTCCGGGACCGGGGAGCTGTTTTTT.

For the CDR3, the DNA is TGTGCCAGCAGTTACGTTGGGTCCCCGGGAGAGACCCAGTACTTC. Translated, it gives CASSYVGSPGETQYF. The chain links TRBV6-5 to TRBJ2-5; D remains ambiguous. Between the trimmed V and J ends, which lost 2 bases and 4 bases, there was a span of 14 bases. From germline, CDR1 is MNHEY and CDR2 SVGAGI. The CDR3 spans 15 residues.

As to this clone: Other DNA sequences within the sample encode an identical CDR3. J is TRBJ2-3 and V is TRBV9, with 15 bases matching TRBD2. V lost 2 bases, J lost 6 bases, and 7 bases stayed unmatched. Germline lookup yields CDR1 SGDLS and CDR2 YYNGEE. This CDR3 is 17 amino acids long. The CDR3 loop is CASSVAGLAGGRDTQYF. The CDR3 nucleotides read TGTGCCAGCAGCGTTGCGGGACTAGCGGGGGGCAGGGATACGCAGTATTTT.

V and J are TRBV18 and TRBJ2-7, with 11 bases lining up with TRBD1. Germline V gene sequence: CDR1 KGHSH, CDR2 LQKENI. The length of the CDR3 is 17 residues. The ends lost 3 bases at V and 6 bases at J; junction bases unmatched: 13. CDR3 DNA sequence: TGTGCCAGCTCACCGGGGGACAGGGGGTTTATGGCTCTCGAGCAGTACTTC. Translating it yields CASSPGDRGFMALEQYF.

The chain has TRBV14 and TRBJ2-7; perhaps TRBD2 as D (6 bases). The CDR3 is made up of 13 amino acids. Trimming left V 1 base short and J 10 bases short, with 14 bases between. Per the germline V gene, CDR1 is SGHDN and CDR2 is FVKESK. CDR3 sequence: CASSQVTTGRQYF. DNA of the CDR3: TGTGCCAGCAGCCAAGTGACAACCGGGAGACAGTACTTC. The whole variable domain, filled in from reference TRBV14 and TRBJ2-7, reads EAGVTQFPSHSVIEKGQTVTLRCDPISGHDNLYWYRRVMGKEIKFLLHFVKESKQDESGMPNNRFLAERTGGTYSTLKVQPAELEDSGVYFCASSQVTTGRQYFGPGTRLTVT.

The rearrangement uses TRBV4-3 and TRBJ1-1; the match to TRBD1 covers 7 bases. J was trimmed by 1 base and V by 0 bases; bases with no gene match: 2. This CDR3 is built from 15 residues. CDR1 is LGHNA and CDR2 is YSLEER in the germline V gene. The CDR3 reads CASSQDRTGNTEAFF. CDR3 DNA sequence: TGCGCCAGCAGCCAAGATCGGACAGGGAACACTGAAGCTTTCTTT.

This clone was picked up a small number of times. The rearrangement uses TRBV4-1 and TRBJ1-1; TRBD1 aligns across 8 bases. Germline V gene sequence: CDR1 MGHRA, CDR2 YSYEKL. V lost 4 bases, J lost 4 bases, and 11 bases stayed unmatched. There are 16 residues in the CDR3. The CDR3 here is CASSPIPGQGLTEAFF. CDR3 sequence (DNA): TGCGCCAGCAGCCCGATTCCAGGACAGGGTCTCACTGAAGCTTTCTTT.

The rearrangement uses TRBV6-1 and TRBJ2-5; TRBD2 agrees at 9 bases. With V trimmed by 6 bases and J by 5 bases, 4 bases remained unmatched. Germline V gives CDR1 MNHNS, CDR2 SASEGT. The CDR3 sequence is 13 residues long. CDR3 bases: TGTGCCAGCAGGCTAGCGGGGAGGGAGACCCAGTACTTC. Amino acids: CASRLAGRETQYF.

The chain combines TRBV15 with TRBJ2-2; D is undetermined. With 0 bases removed from V and 4 bases from J, the gap between germline ends came to 6 bases. In germline, CDR1 is LNHNV, CDR2 YYDKDF (reference sequence). The CDR3 sequence is 14 residues long. For the CDR3, the DNA is TGTGCCACCAGCAGAGACATTTCCACCGGGGAGCTGTTTTTT. This sequence encodes CATSRDISTGELFF.

The V and J genes are TRBV15 and TRBJ1-6, with D unresolved. Trimming shortened V by 0 bases and J by 3 bases, and 3 bases separated the two germline ends. Germline V lookup: CDR1 LNHNV, CDR2 YYDKDF (reference sequence). The CDR3 totals 14 residues. The CDR3 nucleotides are TGTGCCACCAGCAGAGACAACTATAATTCACCCCTCCACTTT. This gives the protein CATSRDNYNSPLHF.

Written as DNA, the CDR3 is TGTGCCAGCAGTTTTTTTTTAGCGGGGGAGGAGACCCAGTACTTC. Its protein product is CASSFFLAGEETQYF. V gene TRBV27 combines with J gene TRBJ2-5; 9 nucleotides match TRBD2. The germline gives CDR1 MNHEY, CDR2 SMNVEV (reference sequence). The CDR3 extends over 15 amino acids. With V trimmed by 3 bases and J by 5 bases, 7 bases remained unmatched.

V usage is TRBV11-2 and J usage is TRBJ2-7; D is undetermined. V lost 2 bases and J 3 bases, leaving 11 bases between the germline ends. The germline CDR1 and CDR2 sequences are SGHAT and FQNNGV. The CDR3 is 14 amino acids. CDR3 sequence (DNA): TGTGCCAGCAGCTTAACCCCGGCGGACTACGAGCAGTACTTC. Its translation is CASSLTPADYEQYF.

The chain has TRBV28 and TRBJ2-5, with D possibly TRBD1 on 5 matching bases. Germline values: CDR1 MDHEN, CDR2 SYDVKM. This CDR3 has 14 residues. Trimming took off 5 bases at V and 1 base at J, with 11 bases between the two ends. This CDR3 is CASSIGHPQETQYF. DNA of the CDR3: TGTGCCAGCAGTATAGGACACCCCCAAGAGACCCAGTACTTC. Filled out from reference TRBV28 and TRBJ2-5, the complete variable domain reads DVKVTQSSRYLVKRTGEKVFLECVQDMDHENMFWYRQDPGLGLRLIYFSYDVKMKEKGDIPEGYSVSREKKERFSLILESASTNQTSMYLCASSIGHPQETQYFGPGTRLLVL.

The V and J genes are TRBV19 and TRBJ2-1, with TRBD1 matching 10 bases. Germline assignment: CDR1 LNHDA and CDR2 SQIVND (reference sequence). CDR3 length: 15 residues. Trimming at V came to 10 bases and at J to 3 bases, leaving 9 bases not matched to a gene. CDR3 nucleotide sequence: TGTGCCACCACCCCGGGACAGGGGATCTACAATGAGCAGTTCTTC. It encodes CATTPGQGIYNEQFF.

The chain combines TRBV5-1 with TRBJ2-6; D unresolved. Germline V gene lookup returns CDR1 SGHRS and CDR2 YFSETQ. The germline V and J ends were trimmed by 0 bases and 0 bases, with 7 bases remaining between them. This CDR3 region has 16 residues. The CDR3, as DNA: TGCGCCAGCAGCTTGGGAGAGAGCTCTGGGGCCAACGTCCTGACTTTC. Its translation: CASSLGESSGANVLTF.

In this sample, this clone turned up once. The chain's CDR3 is CASSLGQIEPLHF. The CDR3 coding sequence is TGTGCCAGCAGCTTGGGCCAGATTGAACCCCTCCACTTT. The rearrangement uses TRBV5-6 and TRBJ1-6; no reliable D call. The length of the CDR3 is 13 residues. Trimming took 0 bases from V and 12 from J, leaving 10 bases between them. CDR1 is SGHDT and CDR2 is YYEEEE in the germline V gene.

This chain links TRBV29-1 with TRBJ1-2; the match to TRBD1 covers 10 bases. The V gene end was trimmed by 6 bases and the J gene end by 6 bases; junction bases not matched to a gene: 7. The CDR3 is 13 residues long. Per germline, CDR1 SQVTM and CDR2 ANQGSEA. CDR3 DNA sequence: TGCAGCGTAGATCCCGGGACAGGGGATGGCTACACCTTC. This sequence encodes CSVDPGTGDGYTF.

This chain connects TRBV7-6 to TRBJ2-7; TRBD1 matches 7 bases. This CDR3 is built from 15 residues. The V and J ends lost 1 base and 2 bases, in that order; junction bases with no gene match: 5. Germline CDR1 and CDR2: SGHVS and FNYEAQ. The DNA of the CDR3 is TGTGCCAGCAGCTTAGAAGGGGGCCATACCTACGAGCAGTACTTC. Translating gives CASSLEGGHTYEQYF.